This TCR beta chain was retrieved from a study of spatial heterogeneity in lung cancer. Unique molecular identifiers, one per molecule, were present on every TCR cDNA molecule. TCRdb called the 5' RACE reads again in MiXCR, with one record for every CDR3 protein. The sample contains approximately 11,000 distinct CDR3 sequences, around 3.4% of which appear only once. Noted time point: sample taken at primary tumor resection. V was trimmed by 2 bases and J by 9 bases, leaving 8 bases between them. The CDR3 contains 12 residues. This clonotype was detected many times. This sequence joins TRBV12-3 or TRBV12-4 and TRBJ2-1; D remains unclear. Sequencing was performed on PBMCs, taken at surgery. This receptor was taken from a female donor with early-stage non-small cell lung cancer. CDR3 residues: CASSLWSAEQFF. In nucleotides, the CDR3 is TGTGCCAGCAGTTTATGGTCAGCTGAGCAGTTCTTC.